This TCR beta chain stems from a study of T-cell reconstitution after alpha-beta-depleted transplantation in children. This clonotype was observed many times. Its specificity is not known. Unique molecular identifiers were incorporated when the TCRbeta library was constructed. TCRdb independently ran MiXCR on the PCR reads; one entry per CDR3 protein. The sample contains approximately 98,000 distinct CDR3 sequences, 5.5% to 6.5% of which appear only once. Study-level points and caveats: Newly produced T cells mostly accounted for T-cell counts and diversity one year post-transplant.

The TCR originated in a male patient between 2 and 9 years old who had a stem cell transplant for acute lymphoblastic leukemia, so the T cells may come from the graft donor. The source was PBMCs, mostly from graft donor cells, collected 360 days after TCRalphabeta/CD19-depleted stem cell transplant.

CDR3 region: CSASGSSYNEQFF. DNA of the CDR3: TGCAGCGCAAGCGGGAGCTCCTACAATGAGCAGTTCTTC. The chain employs TRBV20-1 and TRBJ2-1; 8 bases line up with TRBD2. Germline V gene data show CDR1 as DFQATT and CDR2 as SNEGSKA (reference sequence). CDR3 length equals 13 residues.